The rows below give T cell receptor beta chains drawn from one sample of a study of cytomegalovirus exposure and HLA in healthy donors. TCRdb keeps only in-frame clones here, not all; method: immunoSEQ multiplex PCR. The sample records about 90,000 clones, around 80% being singletons. What was sequenced was PBMCs. The receptor source for this set is a man between 25 and 39 years old in good health and CMV-seronegative. CDR3s include the opening cysteine and the closing phenylalanine or tryptophan. Each record gives: J gene, V gene, CDR3 protein.

j_gene: TRBJ1-6; v_gene: TRBV7-3; CDR3aa: CASSLGPDYNSPLHF
j_gene: TRBJ1-2; v_gene: TRBV13; CDR3aa: CASNRDKNYGYTF
j_gene: TRBJ1-1; v_gene: TRBV30; CDR3aa: CAWKGVGGRTEAFF
j_gene: TRBJ2-5; v_gene: TRBV2; CDR3aa: CASSSWDRGETQYF
j_gene: TRBJ1-2; v_gene: TRBV4-3; CDR3aa: CASSQDWDRIAYGYTF
j_gene: TRBJ2-3; v_gene: TRBV19; CDR3aa: CASSPGADTQYF
j_gene: TRBJ2-1; v_gene: TRBV5-1; CDR3aa: CASRGDGGIDSYNEQFF
j_gene: TRBJ2-7; v_gene: TRBV19; CDR3aa: CASSIMGGQGYEQYF
j_gene: TRBJ2-1; v_gene: TRBV28; CDR3aa: CASSLQGLPGNEQFF
j_gene: TRBJ2-2; v_gene: TRBV9; CDR3aa: CASSVDQGNTGELFF
j_gene: TRBJ1-4; v_gene: TRBV10-2; CDR3aa: CASSEIATNEKLFF
j_gene: TRBJ2-7; v_gene: TRBV4-3; CDR3aa: CASSQDTNQDAGDLYEQYF
j_gene: TRBJ2-7; v_gene: TRBV5-5; CDR3aa: CASSLSDSTIEQYF
j_gene: TRBJ1-4; v_gene: TRBV19; CDR3aa: CASSTGTGFDEKLFF
j_gene: TRBJ1-3; v_gene: TRBV30; CDR3aa: CAWTEVQGKTGNTIYF
j_gene: TRBJ1-2; v_gene: TRBV28; CDR3aa: CASRFTSGTGEGYTF
j_gene: TRBJ1-6; v_gene: TRBV6-1; CDR3aa: CASGGEDSPLHF
j_gene: TRBJ2-7; v_gene: TRBV4-1; CDR3aa: CASSQDLGGTGGIRYEQYF
j_gene: TRBJ1-2; v_gene: TRBV11-2; CDR3aa: CASSLTGGVGYGYTF
j_gene: TRBJ1-1; v_gene: TRBV6-5; CDR3aa: CASTPPGWQGLKAFF
j_gene: TRBJ1-4; v_gene: TRBV7-9; CDR3aa: CASSLENRAVFF
j_gene: TRBJ2-7; v_gene: TRBV25-1; CDR3aa: CASSESAQFDEQYF
j_gene: TRBJ1-5; v_gene: TRBV30; CDR3aa: CAWAQGQVNQPQHF
j_gene: TRBJ2-3; v_gene: TRBV5-1; CDR3aa: CASKPGQGTDTQYF
j_gene: TRBJ2-5; v_gene: TRBV5-1; CDR3aa: CASSFGKQETQYF
j_gene: TRBJ1-1; v_gene: TRBV7-9; CDR3aa: CASSLDIGGNTEAFF
j_gene: TRBJ1-1; v_gene: TRBV7-6; CDR3aa: CASSSSSAGYLNTEAFF
j_gene: TRBJ1-4; v_gene: TRBV6-5; CDR3aa: CASSQGARSEKLFF
j_gene: TRBJ2-2; v_gene: TRBV6-5; CDR3aa: CASRTDRVGTGELFF
j_gene: TRBJ2-7; v_gene: TRBV19; CDR3aa: CASSIPGLSYEQYF
j_gene: TRBJ2-7; v_gene: TRBV11-2; CDR3aa: CASSFDRVSEQYF
j_gene: TRBJ2-1; v_gene: TRBV5-6; CDR3aa: CASAIGGGGPFEQFF
j_gene: TRBJ2-1; v_gene: TRBV19; CDR3aa: CASIQTGESYNEQFF
j_gene: TRBJ2-3; v_gene: TRBV6-1; CDR3aa: CASSEAPGGGGIDTQYF
j_gene: TRBJ1-5; v_gene: TRBV21-1; CDR3aa: CASSKGGGGIDSNQPQHF
j_gene: TRBJ2-7; v_gene: TRBV28; CDR3aa: CASSFQASSYEQYF
j_gene: TRBJ2-6; v_gene: TRBV6-1; CDR3aa: CASSVMTGGSGANVLTF
j_gene: TRBJ2-2; v_gene: TRBV29-1; CDR3aa: CSAQYRANTGELFF
j_gene: TRBJ2-7; v_gene: TRBV27; CDR3aa: CASSLSVSGGTYEQYF
j_gene: TRBJ1-2; v_gene: TRBV14; CDR3aa: CASSPFPGLQSYGYTF
j_gene: TRBJ1-2; v_gene: TRBV28; CDR3aa: CASSLPGQGVGYTF
j_gene: TRBJ1-1; v_gene: TRBV6-5; CDR3aa: CASSEHPFTEAFF
j_gene: TRBJ2-7; v_gene: TRBV30; CDR3aa: CAWSVRIGAGEQYF
j_gene: TRBJ1-1; v_gene: TRBV6-1; CDR3aa: CASSEGRGYEAFF
j_gene: TRBJ2-1; v_gene: TRBV15; CDR3aa: CATSKDRGEGEQFF
j_gene: TRBJ1-1; v_gene: TRBV5-1; CDR3aa: CASSQGAEAFF
j_gene: TRBJ1-1; v_gene: TRBV9; CDR3aa: CASSARDRGVTEAFF
j_gene: TRBJ1-1; v_gene: TRBV11-2; CDR3aa: CASSPRGRNTEAFF
j_gene: TRBJ1-1; v_gene: TRBV7-2; CDR3aa: CASTPGGGNTEAFF
j_gene: TRBJ1-5; v_gene: TRBV5-1; CDR3aa: CASSPMPTGGQSNQPQHF
j_gene: TRBJ2-2; v_gene: TRBV6-5; CDR3aa: CASSQAWSGELFF
j_gene: TRBJ2-1; v_gene: TRBV11-3; CDR3aa: CASSTGTGLTYNEQFF
j_gene: TRBJ1-6; v_gene: TRBV5-1; CDR3aa: CASRQGSPSPLHF
j_gene: TRBJ1-5; v_gene: TRBV4-1; CDR3aa: CASSQQGDQPQHF
j_gene: TRBJ2-1; v_gene: TRBV12-5; CDR3aa: CASGLVQAGGNEQFF
j_gene: TRBJ2-7; v_gene: TRBV30; CDR3aa: CAWSAGPPYEQYF
j_gene: TRBJ1-5; v_gene: TRBV16; CDR3aa: CASSPTRGSQPQHF